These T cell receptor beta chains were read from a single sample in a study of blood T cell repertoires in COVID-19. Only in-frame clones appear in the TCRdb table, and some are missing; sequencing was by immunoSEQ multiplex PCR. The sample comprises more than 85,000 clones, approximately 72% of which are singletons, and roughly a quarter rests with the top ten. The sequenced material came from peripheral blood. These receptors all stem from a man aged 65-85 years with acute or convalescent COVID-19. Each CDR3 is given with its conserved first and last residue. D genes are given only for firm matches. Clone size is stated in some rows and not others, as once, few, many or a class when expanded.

TGTGCCACCAGGGGACAGGAGTCCTACGAGCAGTACTTC | CATRGQESYEQYF | TRBJ2-7 | . | TRBD1 | TRBV24-1
TGTGCCAGCCGGGGGGCGCATCAGCCCCAGCATTTT | CASRGAHQPQHF | TRBJ1-5 | . | . | TRBV28
TGTGCCAGCAGTTCATTGGCGGGGACTAGCGGGAAGTATGAGCAGTTCTTC | CASSSLAGTSGKYEQFF | TRBJ2-1 | . | TRBD2 | TRBV28
TGTGCCAGCAGCTCCCGTAGCGGGAGTGACAATGAGCAGTTCTTC | CASSSRSGSDNEQFF | TRBJ2-1 | once | TRBD2 | TRBV11-3
TGCGCCAGCAGCCAGAGACTAGCTCCTGGCTACGAGCAGTACTTC | CASSQRLAPGYEQYF | TRBJ2-7 | . | TRBD2 | TRBV4-1
TGCAGCGTTCGAGGTCCAGGGAAGAACACTGAAGCTTTCTTT | CSVRGPGKNTEAFF | TRBJ1-1 | once | . | TRBV29-1
TGTGCCAGTAGTATAGACCGGAGACCTGGATTTGGCTACACCTTC | CASSIDRRPGFGYTF | TRBJ1-2 | . | . | TRBV19
TGTGCCAGCAGCCTTGGACTAGCGGGAGGCGAGACCCAGTACTTC | CASSLGLAGGETQYF | TRBJ2-5 | . | TRBD2 | TRBV3-1/TRBV3-2
TGTGCCAGCAGCACTACAGGGTTCTATCAGCCCCAGCATTTT | CASSTTGFYQPQHF | TRBJ1-5 | . | . | TRBV9
TGCGCCAGCAGCCCCCAGGGGGGCCACGGGGAGCTGTTTTTT | CASSPQGGHGELFF | TRBJ2-2 | . | . | TRBV5-1
TGCGCCAGCAGTATGGAGGGGGCGGACTATGGCTACACCTTC | CASSMEGADYGYTF | TRBJ1-2 | . | TRBD1 | TRBV5-1
TGTGCCAGCAGGATCGACAGCCTAAAAGGGTTCGGGGAAAAACTGTTTTTT | CASRIDSLKGFGEKLFF | TRBJ1-4 | . | . | TRBV28
TGTGCCACCAGCGGTCCCGGGACAGGGTGGGGGACTGAAGCTTTCTTT | CATSGPGTGWGTEAFF | TRBJ1-1 | few | TRBD1 | TRBV15
TGCGCCAGCAGCCCAGACTCCTCCTACGAGCAGTACTTC | CASSPDSSYEQYF | TRBJ2-7 | once | . | TRBV5-1
TGCGCCAGCAGCCGACGGACAGGGGAGGGGGCTGAAGCTTTCTTT | CASSRRTGEGAEAFF | TRBJ1-1 | many | TRBD1 | TRBV4-1
TGTGCCATCAGTATAGCGGGAGGGCCTAAGCAGTACTTC | CAISIAGGPKQYF | TRBJ2-7 | . | TRBD2 | TRBV10-3
TGTGCCAGCAGCCCCTCCGCCGCCGGGAACACTGAAGCTTTCTTT | CASSPSAAGNTEAFF | TRBJ1-1 | few | . | TRBV3-1/TRBV3-2
TGCGCCAGCAGCCTGGGGGGACTAGGCGGCAATGAGCAGTTCTTC | CASSLGGLGGNEQFF | TRBJ2-1 | . | TRBD2 | TRBV5-1
TGTGCCAGCAGTTCGTATACAGGGGAAGGCAATCAGCCCCAGCATTTT | CASSSYTGEGNQPQHF | TRBJ1-5 | many | TRBD1 | TRBV28
TGTGCCAGCAGCGCCAGGGTGGGCGAGACCCAGTACTTC | CASSARVGETQYF | TRBJ2-5 | . | . | TRBV9
TGTGCCAGCGGAGGTCCCACTAGCGGGTTCCAAGAGACCCAGTACTTC | CASGGPTSGFQETQYF | TRBJ2-5 | once | TRBD2 | TRBV6-6
TGTGCCAGCAGCTTGGAACTAGCGGGAGATGCGCAGTATTTT | CASSLELAGDAQYF | TRBJ2-3 | once | TRBD2 | TRBV5-6
TGCGCCAGCAGCTTGGGGCAGCTACTAGCGGAGGAGACCCAGTACTTC | CASSLGQLLAEETQYF | TRBJ2-5 | . | TRBD2 | TRBV5-1
TGTGCCAGCAGCTTTACCGGGACTAGCTATGGCTACACCTTC | CASSFTGTSYGYTF | TRBJ1-2 | . | . | TRBV7-8
TGTGCCAGCAGACCGGGACTAGCGAGGGTGGATACGCAGTATTTT | CASRPGLARVDTQYF | TRBJ2-3 | . | TRBD2 | TRBV27
TGTGCCAGTTGTCCCCTAGACAGGCTCAATCAGCCCCAGCATTTT | CASCPLDRLNQPQHF | TRBJ1-5 | . | . | TRBV19
TGTGCCAGCAGCCCGGACAGAGATCAGCCCCAGCATTTT | CASSPDRDQPQHF | TRBJ1-5 | . | . | TRBV7-8
TGTGCCAGCAGTGAACGGCGGGGACCAGGTCCCTATGGCTACACCTTC | CASSERRGPGPYGYTF | TRBJ1-2 | . | . | TRBV6-1
TGTGCCAGCAGGCCTGGACAGGGAGGGAGGACTGAAGCTTTCTTT | CASRPGQGGRTEAFF | TRBJ1-1 | . | TRBD1 | TRBV28
TGTGCCAGCAGCTTGCGAGGGACAGATACGCAGTATTTT | CASSLRGTDTQYF | TRBJ2-3 | . | . | TRBV5-8
TGTGCCAGCAGCGTTAGCGGGAGGCCCCTCTCCGAGCAGTACTTC | CASSVSGRPLSEQYF | TRBJ2-7 | . | TRBD2 | TRBV9
TGTGCCAGCAGTGACCCGGGAACCTACGAGCAGTACTTC | CASSDPGTYEQYF | TRBJ2-7 | . | . | TRBV2
TGTGCCAGCAGCTCGGAAGCGGCAGCGGCCCAGTACTTC | CASSSEAAAAQYF | TRBJ2-5 | . | . | TRBV7-2
TGTGCCAGCTCACCACCTTCCCAGGGGTCGAACACTGAAGCTTTCTTT | CASSPPSQGSNTEAFF | TRBJ1-1 | few | . | TRBV18
TGTGCCAGCAGCTCAGATCTGCTAGCGGGAGGGCGGGGAGAGACCCAGTACTTC | CASSSDLLAGGRGETQYF | TRBJ2-5 | few | TRBD2 | TRBV11-2
TGTGGCTGCTCGAGGGTAACAAGTAATTCACCCCTCCACTTT | CGCSRVTSNSPLHF | TRBJ1-6 | . | . | TRBV28
TGTGCCAGCAACCCAGGGGGGAACTCTGGGGCCAACGTCCTGACTTTC | CASNPGGNSGANVLTF | TRBJ2-6 | few | . | TRBV9
TGTGCTAGACCCCGGGACACTCTATACAATGAGCAGTTCTTC | CARPRDTLYNEQFF | TRBJ2-1 | . | . | TRBV10-3
TGTGCCAGTAGCCCACAGGGTATTAGGTCCTACGAGCAGTACTTC | CASSPQGIRSYEQYF | TRBJ2-7 | . | . | TRBV19
TGCGCCCGCAGCGGGACCGGGGGGGCTGGGGCCAACGTCCTGACTTTC | CARSGTGGAGANVLTF | TRBJ2-6 | . | TRBD2 | TRBV5-1
TGTGCCAGTAGTAGCGCGGGATTGGGGTACGAGCAGTACTTC | CASSSAGLGYEQYF | TRBJ2-7 | once | . | TRBV19
TGTGCCAGTAGTGCACACAGGGATCAGCCCCAGCATTTT | CASSAHRDQPQHF | TRBJ1-5 | . | . | TRBV19
TGTGCCAGCAGCTTAGCTGGGGGCGAATGGGAGCAGTTCTTC | CASSLAGGEWEQFF | TRBJ2-1 | . | . | TRBV7-9
TGTGCCAGCAGTTACTCTTATCGGGAGAGGGGCGGGGAGCTGTTTTTT | CASSYSYRERGGELFF | TRBJ2-2 | once | . | TRBV6-2/TRBV6-3
TGCGCCAGCCGCGGACTAGCGGGAAAACTGGTTACCTACAATGAGCAGTTCTTC | CASRGLAGKLVTYNEQFF | TRBJ2-1 | . | TRBD2 | TRBV23-1
TGTGCCAGCAGCTTAGCAGGGCCCACTGAAGCTTTCTTT | CASSLAGPTEAFF | TRBJ1-1 | once | . | TRBV11-2
TGCGCCAGCAGCTTGGTAGCGGTCAGCTCCTACAATGAGCAGTTCTTC | CASSLVAVSSYNEQFF | TRBJ2-1 | once | . | TRBV5-1
TGTGCCAGCAGTACCGGGACAGAAGACAATGAGCAGTTCTTC | CASSTGTEDNEQFF | TRBJ2-1 | few | TRBD1 | TRBV6-4
TGTGCCAGCAGTTCCGCTTTGGGCCTCACTAGCGAGCAGTACTTC | CASSSALGLTSEQYF | TRBJ2-7 | . | . | TRBV6-5
TGTGCCTCCGGACTCCTGAACACTGAAGCTTTCTTT | CASGLLNTEAFF | TRBJ1-1 | . | . | TRBV14
TGTGCCAGCAGCCAAGACGCCTCACACAATTCCAAAAACATTCAGTACTTC | CASSQDASHNSKNIQYF | TRBJ2-4 | few | . | TRBV4-2
TGTGCCAGTAGTATGCGGCTCCAAGAGACCCAGTACTTC | CASSMRLQETQYF | TRBJ2-5 | once | . | TRBV19
TGTGCCATCAGCGGGACAGGGGGCCTATACGAGCAGTACTTC | CAISGTGGLYEQYF | TRBJ2-7 | . | TRBD1 | TRBV10-3
TGTGCCAGTAGTACAGGCGTCTACAATGAGCAGTTCTTC | CASSTGVYNEQFF | TRBJ2-1 | . | . | TRBV19
TGTGCCAGCAGGACTAGCGGGTACACCTACGAGCAGTACTTC | CASRTSGYTYEQYF | TRBJ2-7 | . | TRBD2 | TRBV6-6
TGTGCCAGCTCAGGGGGACAGGGGGTCTACGAGCAGTACTTC | CASSGGQGVYEQYF | TRBJ2-7 | . | TRBD1 | TRBV18
TGTGCCAGCAGTTTAAGGACAGGGCGGACCTACGAGCAGTACTTC | CASSLRTGRTYEQYF | TRBJ2-7 | . | TRBD1 | TRBV27
TGTGCCACCAGTGATCCACCCCGAGGGGAGGGATGGAATCAGCCCCAGCATTTT | CATSDPPRGEGWNQPQHF | TRBJ1-5 | . | . | TRBV24-1
TGTGCCAGCAGCTTAGGGGTAATTAGCGGGCTCTACAATGAGCAGTTCTTC | CASSLGVISGLYNEQFF | TRBJ2-1 | . | TRBD2 | TRBV7-9
TGCAGTGCGCTGGGGGGTAATGAAAAACTGTTTTTT | CSALGGNEKLFF | TRBJ1-4 | . | . | TRBV29-1